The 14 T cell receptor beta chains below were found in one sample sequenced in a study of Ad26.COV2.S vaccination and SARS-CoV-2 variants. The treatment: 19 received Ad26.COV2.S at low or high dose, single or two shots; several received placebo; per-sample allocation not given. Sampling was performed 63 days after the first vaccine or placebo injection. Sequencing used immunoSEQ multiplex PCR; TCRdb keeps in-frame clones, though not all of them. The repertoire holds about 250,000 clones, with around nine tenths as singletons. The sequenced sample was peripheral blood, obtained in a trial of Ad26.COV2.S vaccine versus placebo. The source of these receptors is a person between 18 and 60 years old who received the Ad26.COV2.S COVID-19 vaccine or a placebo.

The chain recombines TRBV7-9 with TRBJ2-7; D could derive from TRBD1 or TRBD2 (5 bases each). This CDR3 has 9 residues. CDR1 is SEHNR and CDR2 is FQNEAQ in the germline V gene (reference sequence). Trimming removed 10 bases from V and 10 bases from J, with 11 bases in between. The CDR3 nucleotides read TGTGCCACCGGGGACCCCCAGTACGTC. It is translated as CATGDPQYV.

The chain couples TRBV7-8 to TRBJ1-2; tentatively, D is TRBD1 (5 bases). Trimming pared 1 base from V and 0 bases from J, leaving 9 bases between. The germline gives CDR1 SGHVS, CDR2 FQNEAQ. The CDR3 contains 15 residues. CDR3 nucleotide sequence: TGTGCCAGCAGCTTAGGGGCACAGGCTAACTATGGCTACACCTTC. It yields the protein CASSLGAQANYGYTF.

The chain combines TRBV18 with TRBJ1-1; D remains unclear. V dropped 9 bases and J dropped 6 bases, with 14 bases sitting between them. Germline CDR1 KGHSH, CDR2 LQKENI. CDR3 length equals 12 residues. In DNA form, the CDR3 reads TGTGCCAGTAAGAGTACAGCCTCTGAAGCTTTCTTT. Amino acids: CASKSTASEAFF. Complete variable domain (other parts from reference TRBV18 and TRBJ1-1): NAGVMQNPRHLVRRRGQEARLRCSPMKGHSHVYWYRQLPEEGLKFMVYLQKENIIDESGMPKERFSAEFPKEGPSILRIQQVVRGDSAAYFCASKSTASEAFFGQGTRLTVV.

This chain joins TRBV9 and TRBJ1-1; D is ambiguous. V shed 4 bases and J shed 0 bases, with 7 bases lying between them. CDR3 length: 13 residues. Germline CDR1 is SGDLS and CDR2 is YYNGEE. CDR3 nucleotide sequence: TGTGCCAGCAGCATACGGGTGAACACTGAAGCTTTCTTT. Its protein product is CASSIRVNTEAFF.

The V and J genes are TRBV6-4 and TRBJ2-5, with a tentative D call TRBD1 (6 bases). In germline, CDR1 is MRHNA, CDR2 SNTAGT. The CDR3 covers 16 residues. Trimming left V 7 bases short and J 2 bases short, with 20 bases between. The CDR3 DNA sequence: TGTGCCAGCAATCCCCAGGGGCCCCGAAGTCAAGAGACCCAGTACTTC. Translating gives CASNPQGPRSQETQYF.

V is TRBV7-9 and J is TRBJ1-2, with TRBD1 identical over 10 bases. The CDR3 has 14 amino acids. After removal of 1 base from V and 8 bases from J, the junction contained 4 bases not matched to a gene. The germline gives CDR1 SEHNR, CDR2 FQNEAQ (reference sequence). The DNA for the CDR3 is TGTGCCAGCAGCTTAGAAGACAGGGGGCGCGGCTACACCTTC. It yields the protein CASSLEDRGRGYTF.

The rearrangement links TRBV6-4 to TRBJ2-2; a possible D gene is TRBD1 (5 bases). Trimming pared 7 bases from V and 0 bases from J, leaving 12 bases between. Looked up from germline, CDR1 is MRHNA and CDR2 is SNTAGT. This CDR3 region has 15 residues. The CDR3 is CASIPDSSNTGELFF. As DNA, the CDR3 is TGTGCCAGCATCCCAGACAGTTCGAACACCGGGGAGCTGTTTTTT.

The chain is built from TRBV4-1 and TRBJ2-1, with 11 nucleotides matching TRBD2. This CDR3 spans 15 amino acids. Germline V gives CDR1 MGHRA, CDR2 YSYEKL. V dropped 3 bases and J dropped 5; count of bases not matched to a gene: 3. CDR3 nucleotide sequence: TGCGCCAGCAGCCAGACTAGCGGGGCAAACAATGAGCAGTTCTTC. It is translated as CASSQTSGANNEQFF.

The CDR3 nucleotides are TGTGCCAGCAGCGAAGGGGGTAGCTTGGATACGCAGTATTTT. Its translation is CASSEGGSLDTQYF. The chain has TRBV9 and TRBJ2-3, with a tentative D call TRBD1 (6 bases). Germline V gives CDR1 SGDLS, CDR2 YYNGEE. Trimming took off 3 bases at V and 6 bases at J, with 14 bases between the two ends. The CDR3 extends over 14 amino acids.

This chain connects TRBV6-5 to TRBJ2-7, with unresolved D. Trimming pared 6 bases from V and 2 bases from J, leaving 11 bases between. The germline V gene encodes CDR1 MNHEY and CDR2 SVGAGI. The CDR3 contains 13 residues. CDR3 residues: CASSPRSPYEQYF. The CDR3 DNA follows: TGTGCCAGCAGCCCCAGAAGTCCCTACGAGCAGTACTTC.

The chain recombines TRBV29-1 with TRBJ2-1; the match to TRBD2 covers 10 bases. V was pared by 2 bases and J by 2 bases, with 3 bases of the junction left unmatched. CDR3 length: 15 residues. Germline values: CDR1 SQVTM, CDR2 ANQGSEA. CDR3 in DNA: TGCAGCGTTGAACTAGCGGGAGCCCCCTACAATGAGCAGTTCTTC. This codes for CSVELAGAPYNEQFF.

The DNA for the CDR3 is TGTGCCAGCAGCCTAAACAGCGGAGGGGGCCAAGAGACCCAGTACTTC. Its translation is CASSLNSGGGQETQYF. This chain joins TRBV27 and TRBJ2-5; D could derive from TRBD1 or TRBD2 (6 bases each). Between the trimmed V and J ends, which lost 6 bases and 1 base, there was a span of 18 bases. Germline assignment: CDR1 MNHEY and CDR2 SMNVEV (reference sequence). CDR3 length: 16 amino acids.

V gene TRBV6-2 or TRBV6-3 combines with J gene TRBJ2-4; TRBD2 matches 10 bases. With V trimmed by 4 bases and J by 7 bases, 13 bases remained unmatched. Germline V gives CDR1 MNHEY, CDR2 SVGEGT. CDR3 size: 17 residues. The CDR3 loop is CASSSPGVAGGANIQYF. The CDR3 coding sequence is TGTGCCAGCAGTTCCCCGGGGGTAGCGGGGGGTGCGAACATTCAGTACTTC.

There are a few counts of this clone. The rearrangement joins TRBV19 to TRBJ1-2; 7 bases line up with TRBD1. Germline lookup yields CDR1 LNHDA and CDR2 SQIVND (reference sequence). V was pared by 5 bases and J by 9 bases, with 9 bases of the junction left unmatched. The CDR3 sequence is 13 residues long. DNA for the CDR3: TGTGCCAGTAGTGTCGGACAGGCATCAAGCTACACCTTC. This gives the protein CASSVGQASSYTF.